This TCR beta chain was sequenced in a study of blood T cell repertoires in COVID-19 (dated by TCRdb to about 2020). Background for the entire study: The collaborator samples originated in the United States, Italy and Spain and spanned the acute and convalescent phases of COVID-19. Deeply sampled blood TCRbeta repertoires from subjects exposed to, actively infected with, or recovered from COVID-19 were included in the dataset. Where available, HLA class I and class II types were taken from metadata supplied by the sample provider and were not determined by assay-based typing. The repertoires were released in a freely available public database meant as a resource for research on the immune response to SARS-CoV-2. Nearly every sample came with metadata listing a de-identified subject ID, COVID-19 status, age in years and sex. Samples were obtained from the ongoing ImmuneRACE study (first 160 participants) and from about 1,300 subjects provided by 6 global collaborators. The prospective study material was composed of cDNA or gDNA derived from T cells, B-cell-depleted T cells, or PBMCs. Results and caveats for the whole study, not just this receptor: How much clinical and demographic metadata was included differed by source and by participant, and the metadata was provided uncurated.

The immunoSEQ Assay, a bias-controlled multiplex PCR, was used to amplify TCRbeta CDR3 regions from genomic DNA. On the study's bioinformatics: The number of nucleated cells in each sample was estimated from the amplification of reference gene primers within the assay. To quantify the absolute abundance of each unique TCRbeta CDR3 rearrangement, sequence reads were collapsed and filtered. For each sample, productive Simpson clonality was calculated by taking the square root of Simpson's diversity index across productive rearrangements. The immuneACCESS repertoire file appears here via TCRdb, limited to in-frame rearrangements. These files lack a portion of the clones; in checked studies, under half of the deficit traces to unresolved V genes, and the cause of the others is not known. V and J calls and clone size are as listed in that table; D and trimming were resolved from the DNA. The table for this sample lists around 180,000 clones; about four fifths of them were counted only once. About 12% of the sample comes from the top ten.

Participants in the prospective study were aged about 18 to 90 years, lived in some 24 United States geographic areas, and enrolled through a virtual design. To assign participants to cohorts, the prospective study relied on clinical history that participants themselves reported in a screening survey and a study questionnaire. Recovered participants in ImmuneRACE Cohort 3 were defined by two consecutive negative NP/OP PCR tests, clearance by a healthcare professional, or resolution of symptoms. Each participant in the prospective study had whole blood, serum and a nasopharyngeal or oropharyngeal swab collected by mobile phlebotomists. Over an approximately 2-month period, participants in the prospective study had the option of providing additional blood draws and questionnaires. Prospective study blood samples were shipped either frozen or at room temperature before DNA extraction. To note about this clone: Its binding antigen is unknown. Base qualities are not recorded, but no much larger clone differs from it by a single base.

Measured from the cysteine to the phenylalanine, the CDR3 is 13 residues long. Of all the DNA, just the CDR3 is kept, 39 bases in frame from base 1. The germline V gene yields SGHNT for CDR1 and YENEEA for CDR2. From V the trimming removes 5 bases and from J it removes 6 bases, while the gene matches leave 1 base of the junction unaccounted for. The V gene is TRBV11-3 and the J gene is TRBJ1-3, and TRBD1 matches 10 of the central bases. The sequence was collected from a man in his fifties who had recovered from COVID-19. The source material was PBMCs or T cells enriched from blood (not recorded which). The CDR3 region has the sequence CASSDRGQNTIYF. The bases read TGTGCCAGCAGCGACAGGGGGCAAAACACCATATATTTT. The variable domain in full, with residues beyond the CDR3 obtained from the reference TRBV11-3 and TRBJ1-3 genes, is EAGVVQSPRYKIIEKKQPVAFWCNPISGHNTLYWYLQNLGQGPELLIRYENEEAVDDSQLPKDRFSAERLKGVDSTLKIQPAELGDSAVYLCASSDRGQNTIYFGEGSWLTVV.